These T cell receptor beta chains were read from a single sample in a study of long-term antiretroviral therapy in people with HIV. This table comes from immunoSEQ multiplex PCR, and its TCRdb copy is limited to in-frame clones, with some not included. The sample comprises about 36,000 clones, 80% of which are singletons, and around 5.8% rests with the top ten. The sequences come from unsorted PBMCs, collected 3.4 years after starting antiretroviral therapy. The receptor source for this set is a man in his thirties or forties with HIV. The CDR3 runs from the conserved cysteine through the conserved F or W. A D gene is named only where the DNA matches it firmly. Some rows have no size entry. The others give once, few or many, or a class for an expanded clone.

cdr3_length d_call j_call clone_size v_call cdr3_aa cdr3_nt
15 - TRBJ2-7 - TRBV6-1 CASSEASTGKYEQYF TGTGCCAGCAGTGAAGCATCAACGGGGAAATACGAGCAGTACTTC
14 - TRBJ1-2 - TRBV7-9 CASMSFGQYYGYTF TGTGCCAGCATGAGTTTTGGCCAATACTATGGCTACACCTTC
14 - TRBJ1-1 - TRBV6-6 CASSYETPNTEAFF TGTGCCAGCAGTTACGAAACCCCGAACACTGAAGCTTTCTTT
18 - TRBJ2-7 few TRBV6-1 CASSGISGRTPSGRELHF TGTGCCAGCAGTGGGATATCGGGACGGACCCCCTCGGGGCGGGAACTACACTTC
15 - TRBJ1-2 - TRBV9 CASSVTGDLNYGYTF TGTGCCAGCAGCGTGACAGGAGACCTGAACTATGGCTACACCTTC
13 - TRBJ2-3 - TRBV5-6 CASSSVYTDTQYF TGTGCCAGCAGCTCGGTCTACACAGATACGCAGTATTTT
14 TRBD1 TRBJ1-2 - TRBV25-1 CASSVSDRGVGYTF TGTGCCAGCAGTGTCTCGGACAGGGGAGTTGGCTACACCTTC
15 - TRBJ2-7 - TRBV25-1 CASSGGDRSSYEQYF TGTGCCAGCAGTGGTGGGGATAGATCATCCTACGAGCAGTACTTC
13 - TRBJ2-1 - TRBV6-5 CASSTLRGNEQFF TGTGCCAGCAGTACCCTAAGGGGCAATGAGCAGTTCTTC
16 - TRBJ1-1 - TRBV5-1 CASSLASGPMNTEAFF TGCGCCAGCAGCTTGGCCTCAGGGCCCATGAACACTGAAGCTTTCTTT
16 TRBD2 TRBJ2-3 - TRBV7-2 CASSSTSGRITDTQYF TGTGCCAGCAGCTCGACTAGCGGGAGGATTACAGATACGCAGTATTTT
12 - TRBJ1-2 - TRBV21-1 CASRNRGYGYTF TGTGCCAGCAGGAACAGAGGCTATGGCTACACCTTC
13 - TRBJ1-1 - TRBV18 CASSPGQNTEAFF TGTGCCAGCTCACCAGGACAGAACACTGAAGCTTTCTTT